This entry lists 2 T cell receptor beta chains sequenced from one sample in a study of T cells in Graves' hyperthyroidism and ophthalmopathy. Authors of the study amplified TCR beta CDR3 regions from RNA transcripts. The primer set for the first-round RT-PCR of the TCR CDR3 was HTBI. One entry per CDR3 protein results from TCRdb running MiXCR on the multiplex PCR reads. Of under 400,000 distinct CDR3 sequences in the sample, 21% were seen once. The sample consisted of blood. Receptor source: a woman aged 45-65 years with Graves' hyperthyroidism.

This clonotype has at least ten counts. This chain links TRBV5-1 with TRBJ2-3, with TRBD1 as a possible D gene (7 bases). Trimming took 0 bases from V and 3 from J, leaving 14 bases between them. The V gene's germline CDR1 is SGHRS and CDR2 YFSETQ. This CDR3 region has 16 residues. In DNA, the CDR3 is TGCGCCAGCAGCTTGGAGGCAGGGGGGAGAACAGATACGCAGTATTTT. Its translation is CASSLEAGGRTDTQYF. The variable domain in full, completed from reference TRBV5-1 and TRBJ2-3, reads KAGVTQTPRYLIKTRGQQVTLSCSPISGHRSVSWYQQTPGQGLQFLFEYFSETQRNKGNFPGRFSGRQFSNSRSEMNVSTLELGDSALYLCASSLEAGGRTDTQYFGPGTRLTVL.

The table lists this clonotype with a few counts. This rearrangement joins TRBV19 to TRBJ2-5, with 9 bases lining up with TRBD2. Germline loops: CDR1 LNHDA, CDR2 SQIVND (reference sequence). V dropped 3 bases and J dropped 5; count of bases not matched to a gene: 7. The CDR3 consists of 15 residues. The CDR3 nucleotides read TGTGCCAGTAGTATCTTAGCGGGAGAGTGGGAGACCCAGTACTTC. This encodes CASSILAGEWETQYF.